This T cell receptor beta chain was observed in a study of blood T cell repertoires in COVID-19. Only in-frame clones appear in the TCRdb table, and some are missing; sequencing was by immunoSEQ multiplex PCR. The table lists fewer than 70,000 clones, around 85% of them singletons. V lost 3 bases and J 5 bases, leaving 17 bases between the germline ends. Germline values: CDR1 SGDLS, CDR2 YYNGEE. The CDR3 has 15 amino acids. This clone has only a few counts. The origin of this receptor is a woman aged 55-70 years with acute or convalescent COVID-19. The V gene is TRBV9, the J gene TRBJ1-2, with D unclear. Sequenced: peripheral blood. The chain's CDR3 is CASSETPQAAYGYTF. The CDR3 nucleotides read TGTGCCAGCAGCGAGACCCCCCAGGCAGCTTATGGCTACACCTTC.